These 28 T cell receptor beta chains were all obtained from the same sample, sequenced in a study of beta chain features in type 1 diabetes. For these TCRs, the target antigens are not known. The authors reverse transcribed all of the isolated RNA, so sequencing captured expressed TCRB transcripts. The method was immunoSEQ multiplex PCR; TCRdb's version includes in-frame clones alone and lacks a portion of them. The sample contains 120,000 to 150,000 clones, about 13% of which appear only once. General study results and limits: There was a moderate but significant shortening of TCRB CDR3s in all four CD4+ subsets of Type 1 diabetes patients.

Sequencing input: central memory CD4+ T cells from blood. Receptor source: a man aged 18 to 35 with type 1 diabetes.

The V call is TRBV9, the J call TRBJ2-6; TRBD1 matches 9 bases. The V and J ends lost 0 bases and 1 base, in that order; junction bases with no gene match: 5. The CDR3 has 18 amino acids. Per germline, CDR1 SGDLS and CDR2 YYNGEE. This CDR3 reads CASSVAVGQGSGANVLTF. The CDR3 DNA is TGTGCCAGCAGCGTAGCAGTGGGACAGGGATCTGGGGCCAACGTCCTGACTTTC.

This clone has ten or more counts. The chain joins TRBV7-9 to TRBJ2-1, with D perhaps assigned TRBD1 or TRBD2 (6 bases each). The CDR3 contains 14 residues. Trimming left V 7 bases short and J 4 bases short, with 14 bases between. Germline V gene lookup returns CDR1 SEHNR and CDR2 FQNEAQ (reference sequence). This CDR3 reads CASTPGGRYNEQFF. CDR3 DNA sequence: TGTGCCAGCACCCCCGGGGGCAGATACAATGAGCAGTTCTTC.

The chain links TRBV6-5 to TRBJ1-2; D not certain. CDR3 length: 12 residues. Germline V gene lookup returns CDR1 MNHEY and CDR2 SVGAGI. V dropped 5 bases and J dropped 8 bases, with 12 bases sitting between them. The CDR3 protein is CASSTPLGGYTF. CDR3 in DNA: TGTGCCAGCAGTACCCCCCTCGGGGGCTACACCTTC.

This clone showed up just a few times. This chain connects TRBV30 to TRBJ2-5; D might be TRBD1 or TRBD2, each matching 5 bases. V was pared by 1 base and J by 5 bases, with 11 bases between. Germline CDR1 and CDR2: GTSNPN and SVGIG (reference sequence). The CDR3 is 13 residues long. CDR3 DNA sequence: TGTGCCTGGAGTGCGGGGCTTTGGGAGACCCAGTACTTC. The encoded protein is CAWSAGLWETQYF.

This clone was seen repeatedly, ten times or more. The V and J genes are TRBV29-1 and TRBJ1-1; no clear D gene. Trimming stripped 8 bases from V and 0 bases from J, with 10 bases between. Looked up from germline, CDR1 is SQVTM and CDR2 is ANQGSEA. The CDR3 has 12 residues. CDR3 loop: CSSRSVNTEAFF. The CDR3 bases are TGCAGCTCACGGTCAGTGAACACTGAAGCTTTCTTT.

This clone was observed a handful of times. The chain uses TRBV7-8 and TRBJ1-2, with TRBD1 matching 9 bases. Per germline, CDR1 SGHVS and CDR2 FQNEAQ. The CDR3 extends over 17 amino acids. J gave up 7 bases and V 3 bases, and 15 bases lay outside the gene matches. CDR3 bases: TGTGCCAGCAGCTTGCTGACGCCGGGACAGGGAGGCCTTGGCTACACCTTC. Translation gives CASSLLTPGQGGLGYTF. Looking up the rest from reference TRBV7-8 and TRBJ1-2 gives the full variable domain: GAGVSQSPRYKVAKRGQDVALRCDPISGHVSLFWYQQALGQGPEFLTYFQNEAQLDKSGLPSDRFFAERPEGSVSTLKIQRTQQEDSAVYLCASSLLTPGQGGLGYTFGSGTRLTVV.

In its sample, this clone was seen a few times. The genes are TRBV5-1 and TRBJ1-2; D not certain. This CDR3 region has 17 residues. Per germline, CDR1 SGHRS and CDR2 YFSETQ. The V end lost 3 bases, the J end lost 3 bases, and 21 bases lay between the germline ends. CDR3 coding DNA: TGCGCCAGCAGCTCCGGACTGATCACCCCCGGGGACTATGGCTACACCTTC. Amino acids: CASSSGLITPGDYGYTF. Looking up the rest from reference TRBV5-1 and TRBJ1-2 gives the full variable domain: KAGVTQTPRYLIKTRGQQVTLSCSPISGHRSVSWYQQTPGQGLQFLFEYFSETQRNKGNFPGRFSGRQFSNSRSEMNVSTLELGDSALYLCASSSGLITPGDYGYTFGSGTRLTVV.

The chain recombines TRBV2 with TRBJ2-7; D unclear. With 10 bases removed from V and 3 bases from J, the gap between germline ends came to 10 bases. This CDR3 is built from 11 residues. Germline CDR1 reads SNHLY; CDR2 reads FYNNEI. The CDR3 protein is CAITGLYEQYF. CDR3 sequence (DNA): TGTGCCATCACCGGGCTCTACGAGCAGTACTTC.

CDR3 region: CNVAGQGVSNYGYTF. The DNA for the CDR3 is TGCAACGTCGCGGGACAGGGGGTCTCTAACTATGGCTACACCTTC. This sequence joins TRBV29-1 and TRBJ1-2; TRBD1 aligns across 11 bases. From germline, CDR1 is SQVTM and CDR2 ANQGSEA. The CDR3 loop spans 15 amino acids.

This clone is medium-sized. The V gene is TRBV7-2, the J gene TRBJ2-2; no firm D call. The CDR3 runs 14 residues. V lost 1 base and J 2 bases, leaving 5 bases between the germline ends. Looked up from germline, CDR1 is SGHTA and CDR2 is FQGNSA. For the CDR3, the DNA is TGTGCCAGCAGCTTAGATGTTAACACCGGGGAGCTGTTTTTT. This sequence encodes CASSLDVNTGELFF.

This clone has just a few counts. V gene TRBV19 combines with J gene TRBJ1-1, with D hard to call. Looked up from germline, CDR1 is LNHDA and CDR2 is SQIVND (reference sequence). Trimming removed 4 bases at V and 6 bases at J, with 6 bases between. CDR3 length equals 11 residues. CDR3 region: CASSTPSEAFF. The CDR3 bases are TGTGCCAGTAGTACTCCGTCTGAAGCTTTCTTT. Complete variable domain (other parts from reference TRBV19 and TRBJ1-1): DGGITQSPKYLFRKEGQNVTLSCEQNLNHDAMYWYRQDPGQGLRLIYYSQIVNDFQKGDIAEGYSVSREKKESFPLTVTSAQKNPTAFYLCASSTPSEAFFGQGTRLTVV.

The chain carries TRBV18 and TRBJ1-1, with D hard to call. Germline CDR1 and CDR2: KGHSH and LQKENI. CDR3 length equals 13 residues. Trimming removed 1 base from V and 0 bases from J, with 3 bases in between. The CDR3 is CASSPLMNTEAFF. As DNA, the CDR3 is TGTGCCAGCTCACCACTTATGAACACTGAAGCTTTCTTT. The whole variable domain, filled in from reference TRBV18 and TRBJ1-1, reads NAGVMQNPRHLVRRRGQEARLRCSPMKGHSHVYWYRQLPEEGLKFMVYLQKENIIDESGMPKERFSAEFPKEGPSILRIQQVVRGDSAAYFCASSPLMNTEAFFGQGTRLTVV.

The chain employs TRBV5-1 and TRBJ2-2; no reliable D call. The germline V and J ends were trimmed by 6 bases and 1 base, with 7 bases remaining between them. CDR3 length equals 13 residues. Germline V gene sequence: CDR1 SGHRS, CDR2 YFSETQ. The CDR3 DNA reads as TGCGCCAGCAATCTGGAGAACACCGGGGAGCTGTTTTTT. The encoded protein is CASNLENTGELFF.

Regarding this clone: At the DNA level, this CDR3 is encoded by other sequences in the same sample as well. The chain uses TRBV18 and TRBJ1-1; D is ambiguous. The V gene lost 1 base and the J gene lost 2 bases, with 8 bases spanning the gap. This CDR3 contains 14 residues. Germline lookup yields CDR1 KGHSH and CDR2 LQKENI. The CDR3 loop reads CASSPQGVNTEAFF. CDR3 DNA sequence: TGTGCCAGCTCACCACAGGGAGTTAACACTGAAGCTTTCTTT. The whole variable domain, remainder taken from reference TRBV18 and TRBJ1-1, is NAGVMQNPRHLVRRRGQEARLRCSPMKGHSHVYWYRQLPEEGLKFMVYLQKENIIDESGMPKERFSAEFPKEGPSILRIQQVVRGDSAAYFCASSPQGVNTEAFFGQGTRLTVV.

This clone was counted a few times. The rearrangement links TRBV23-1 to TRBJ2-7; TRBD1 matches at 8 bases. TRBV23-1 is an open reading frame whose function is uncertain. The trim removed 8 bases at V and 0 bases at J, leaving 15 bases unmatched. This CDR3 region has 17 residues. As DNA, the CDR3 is TGCGCCAGCCCACCCTCGTTCCCGGGACAGGTCTCCTACGAGCAGTACTTC. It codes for CASPPSFPGQVSYEQYF.

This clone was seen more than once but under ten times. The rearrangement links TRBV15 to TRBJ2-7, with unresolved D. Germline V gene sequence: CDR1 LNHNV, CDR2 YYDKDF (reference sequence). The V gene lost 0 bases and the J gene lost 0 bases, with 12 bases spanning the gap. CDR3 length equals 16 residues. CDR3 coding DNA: TGTGCCACCAGCAGAGAGTTAGGGCCCAGCTCCTACGAGCAGTACTTC. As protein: CATSRELGPSSYEQYF. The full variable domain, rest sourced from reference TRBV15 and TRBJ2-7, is DAMVIQNPRYQVTQFGKPVTLSCSQTLNHNVMYWYQQKSSQAPKLLFHYYDKDFNNEADTPDNFQSRRPNTSFCFLDIRSPGLGDTAMYLCATSRELGPSSYEQYFGPGTRLTVT.

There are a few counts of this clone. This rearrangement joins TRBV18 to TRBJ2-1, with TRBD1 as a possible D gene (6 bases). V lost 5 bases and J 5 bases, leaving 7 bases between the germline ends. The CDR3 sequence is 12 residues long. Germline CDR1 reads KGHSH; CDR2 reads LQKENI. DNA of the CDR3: TGTGCCAGCTCAGGACAGCACAATGAGCAGTTCTTC. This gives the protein CASSGQHNEQFF.

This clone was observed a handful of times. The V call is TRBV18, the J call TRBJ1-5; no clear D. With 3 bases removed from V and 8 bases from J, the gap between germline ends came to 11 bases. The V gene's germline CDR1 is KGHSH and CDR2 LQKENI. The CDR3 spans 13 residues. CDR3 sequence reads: CASSPDLREPQHF. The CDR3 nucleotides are TGTGCCAGCTCACCCGACCTAAGGGAGCCCCAGCATTTT. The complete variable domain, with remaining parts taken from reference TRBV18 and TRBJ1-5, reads NAGVMQNPRHLVRRRGQEARLRCSPMKGHSHVYWYRQLPEEGLKFMVYLQKENIIDESGMPKERFSAEFPKEGPSILRIQQVVRGDSAAYFCASSPDLREPQHFGDGTRLSIL.

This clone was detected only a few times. This chain's CDR3 is CASSFAWQPQHF. The CDR3 nucleotides read TGTGCCAGCAGTTTCGCCTGGCAGCCCCAGCATTTT. V is TRBV28 and J is TRBJ1-5; D unclear. The CDR3 extends over 12 amino acids. Trimming took off 3 bases at V and 7 bases at J, with 7 bases between the two ends. Per the germline V gene, CDR1 is MDHEN and CDR2 is SYDVKM. The variable domain in full, with the rest retrieved from reference TRBV28 and TRBJ1-5, is DVKVTQSSRYLVKRTGEKVFLECVQDMDHENMFWYRQDPGLGLRLIYFSYDVKMKEKGDIPEGYSVSREKKERFSLILESASTNQTSMYLCASSFAWQPQHFGDGTRLSIL.

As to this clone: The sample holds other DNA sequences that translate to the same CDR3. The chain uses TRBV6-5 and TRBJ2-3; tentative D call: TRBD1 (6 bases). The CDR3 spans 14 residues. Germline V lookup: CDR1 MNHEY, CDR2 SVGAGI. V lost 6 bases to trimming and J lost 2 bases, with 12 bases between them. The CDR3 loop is CASSRQAYTDTQYF. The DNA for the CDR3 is TGTGCCAGCAGCCGACAGGCTTACACAGATACGCAGTATTTT.

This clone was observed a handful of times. The CDR3 DNA reads as TGCGCCAGCAGCCAAGATTCGGATACGAAGCAGTACTTC. This encodes CASSQDSDTKQYF. V and J are TRBV4-1 and TRBJ2-7, with D uncertain. Germline lookup yields CDR1 MGHRA and CDR2 YSYEKL. The CDR3 covers 13 residues. The germline V and J ends were trimmed by 0 bases and 8 bases, with 11 bases remaining between them.

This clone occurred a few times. CDR3 nucleotides: TGTGCCAGCAGCTTTCTTCTCGTGGATACGCAGTATTTT. Translated, it gives CASSFLLVDTQYF. The V call is TRBV7-9, the J call TRBJ2-3; no firm D call. CDR3 length equals 13 residues. Germline CDR1 SEHNR, CDR2 FQNEAQ (reference sequence). The ends were cut back, 3 bases at V and 6 bases at J, with 10 bases in the middle.

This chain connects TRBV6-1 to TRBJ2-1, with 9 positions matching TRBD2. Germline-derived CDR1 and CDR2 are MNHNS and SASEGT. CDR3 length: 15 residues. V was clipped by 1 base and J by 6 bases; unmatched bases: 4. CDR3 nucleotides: TGTGCCAGCAGTGAAGGCGGGGGGGCCTTCAATGAGCAGTTCTTC. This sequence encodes CASSEGGGAFNEQFF.

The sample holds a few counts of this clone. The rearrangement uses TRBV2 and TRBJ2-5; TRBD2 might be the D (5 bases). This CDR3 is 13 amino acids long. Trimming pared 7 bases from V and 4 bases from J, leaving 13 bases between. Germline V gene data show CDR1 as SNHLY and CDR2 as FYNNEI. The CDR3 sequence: CASNFVATETQYF. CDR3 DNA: TGTGCCAGCAATTTCGTAGCGACAGAGACCCAGTACTTC. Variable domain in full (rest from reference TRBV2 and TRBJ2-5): EPEVTQTPSHQVTQMGQEVILRCVPISNHLYFYWYRQILGQKVEFLVSFYNNEISEKSEIFDDQFSVERPDGSNFTLKIRSTKLEDSAMYFCASNFVATETQYFGPGTRLLVL.

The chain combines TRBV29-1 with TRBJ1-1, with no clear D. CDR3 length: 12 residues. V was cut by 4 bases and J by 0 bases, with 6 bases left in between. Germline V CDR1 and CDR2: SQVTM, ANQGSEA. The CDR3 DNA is TGCAGCGTTGGAGCCATGAACACTGAAGCTTTCTTT. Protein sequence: CSVGAMNTEAFF.

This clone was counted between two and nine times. The CDR3 loop reads CASSMGRAGANVLTF. Here the CDR3 DNA reads TGTGCCAGTAGTATGGGGAGGGCTGGGGCCAACGTCCTGACTTTC. The chain uses TRBV19 and TRBJ2-6, with 7 nucleotides matching TRBD2. V gave up 3 bases and J gave up 2 bases; unmatched junction bases: 1. CDR3 length: 15 residues. CDR1 and CDR2 from the germline V gene are LNHDA and SQIVND (reference sequence).

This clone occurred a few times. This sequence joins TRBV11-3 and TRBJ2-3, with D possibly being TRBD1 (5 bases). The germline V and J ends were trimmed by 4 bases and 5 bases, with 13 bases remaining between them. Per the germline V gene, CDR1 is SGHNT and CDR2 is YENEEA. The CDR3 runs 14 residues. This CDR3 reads CASSSQEQEDTQYF. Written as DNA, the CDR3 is TGTGCCAGCAGCTCACAGGAGCAAGAAGATACGCAGTATTTT.

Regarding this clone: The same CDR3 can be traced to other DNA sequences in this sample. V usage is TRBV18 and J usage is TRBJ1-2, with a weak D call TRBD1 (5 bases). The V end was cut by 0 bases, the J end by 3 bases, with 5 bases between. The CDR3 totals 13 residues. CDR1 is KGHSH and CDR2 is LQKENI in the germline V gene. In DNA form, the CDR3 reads TGTGCCAGCTCACCACCGGGGGACTATGGCTACACCTTC. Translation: CASSPPGDYGYTF.